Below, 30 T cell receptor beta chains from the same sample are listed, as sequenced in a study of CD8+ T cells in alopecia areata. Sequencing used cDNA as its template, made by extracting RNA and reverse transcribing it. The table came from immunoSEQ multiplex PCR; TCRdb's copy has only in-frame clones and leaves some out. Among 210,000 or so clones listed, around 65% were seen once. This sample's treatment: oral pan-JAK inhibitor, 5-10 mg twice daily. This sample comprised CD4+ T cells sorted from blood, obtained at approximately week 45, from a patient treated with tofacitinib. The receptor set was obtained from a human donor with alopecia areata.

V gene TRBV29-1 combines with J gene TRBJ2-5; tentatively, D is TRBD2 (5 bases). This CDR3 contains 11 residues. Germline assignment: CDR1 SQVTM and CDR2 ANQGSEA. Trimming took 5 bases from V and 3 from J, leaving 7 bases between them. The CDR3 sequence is CSVSGKETQYF. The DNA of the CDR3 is TGCAGCGTTTCGGGGAAAGAGACCCAGTACTTC.

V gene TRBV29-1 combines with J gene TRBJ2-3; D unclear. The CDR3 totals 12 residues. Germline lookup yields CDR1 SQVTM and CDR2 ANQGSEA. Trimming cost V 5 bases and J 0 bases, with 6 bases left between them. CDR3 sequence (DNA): TGCAGCGTTTCGCAAAGCACAGATACGCAGTATTTT. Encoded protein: CSVSQSTDTQYF.

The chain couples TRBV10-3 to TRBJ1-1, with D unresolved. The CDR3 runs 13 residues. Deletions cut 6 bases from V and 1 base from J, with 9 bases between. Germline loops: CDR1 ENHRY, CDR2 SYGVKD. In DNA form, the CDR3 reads TGTGCCATCAGCCTAAACGGGAACACTGAAGCTTTCTTT. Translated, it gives CAISLNGNTEAFF.

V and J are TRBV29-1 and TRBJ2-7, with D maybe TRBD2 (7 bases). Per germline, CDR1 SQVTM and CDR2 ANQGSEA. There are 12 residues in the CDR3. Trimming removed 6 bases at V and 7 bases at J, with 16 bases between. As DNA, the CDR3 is TGCAGCGTCCCCCGGGGGGCCGGGGAGCAGTACTTC. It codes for CSVPRGAGEQYF.

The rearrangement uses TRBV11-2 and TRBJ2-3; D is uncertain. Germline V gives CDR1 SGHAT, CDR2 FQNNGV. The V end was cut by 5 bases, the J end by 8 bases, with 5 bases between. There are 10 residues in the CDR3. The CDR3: CASSPVTQYF. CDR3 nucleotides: TGTGCCAGCAGCCCCGTTACGCAGTATTTT.

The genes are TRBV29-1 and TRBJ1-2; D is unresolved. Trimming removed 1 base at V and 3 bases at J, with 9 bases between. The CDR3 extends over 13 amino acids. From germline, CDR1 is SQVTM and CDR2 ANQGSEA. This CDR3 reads CSVEGVSHYGYTF. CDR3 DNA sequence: TGCAGCGTTGAAGGAGTCAGTCACTATGGCTACACCTTC.

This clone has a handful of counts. As DNA, the CDR3 is TGCAGCGCGTGTCCCTGGGGTGGTGGCACTGAAGCTTTCTTT. The encoded protein is CSACPWGGGTEAFF. The chain recombines TRBV29-1 with TRBJ1-1; no clear D. With 7 bases removed from V and 4 bases from J, the gap between germline ends came to 19 bases. Germline V gene lookup returns CDR1 SQVTM and CDR2 ANQGSEA. This CDR3 is built from 14 residues.

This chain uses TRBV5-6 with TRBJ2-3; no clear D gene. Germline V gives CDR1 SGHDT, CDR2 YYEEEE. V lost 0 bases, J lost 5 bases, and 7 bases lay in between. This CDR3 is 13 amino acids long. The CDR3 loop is CASSLGQEDTQYF. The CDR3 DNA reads TGTGCCAGCAGCTTGGGGCAGGAAGATACGCAGTATTTT.

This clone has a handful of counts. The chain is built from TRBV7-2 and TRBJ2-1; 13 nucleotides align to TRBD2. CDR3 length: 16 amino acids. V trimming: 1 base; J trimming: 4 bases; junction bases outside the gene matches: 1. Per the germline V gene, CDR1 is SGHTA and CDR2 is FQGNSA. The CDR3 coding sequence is TGTGCCAGCAGCTTAGAGGGACTAGCGGGGTACAATGAGCAGTTCTTC. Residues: CASSLEGLAGYNEQFF. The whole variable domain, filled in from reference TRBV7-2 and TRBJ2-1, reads GAGVSQSPSNKVTEKGKDVELRCDPISGHTALYWYRQSLGQGLEFLIYFQGNSAPDKSGLPSDRFSAERTGGSVSTLTIQRTQQEDSAVYLCASSLEGLAGYNEQFFGPGTRLTVL.

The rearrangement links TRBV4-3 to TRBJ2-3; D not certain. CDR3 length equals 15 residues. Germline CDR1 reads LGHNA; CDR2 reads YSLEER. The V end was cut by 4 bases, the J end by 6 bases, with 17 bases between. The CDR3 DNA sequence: TGCGCCAGCAGCCTCGCTACAAGTTCGAGGGATACGCAGTATTTT. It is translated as CASSLATSSRDTQYF.

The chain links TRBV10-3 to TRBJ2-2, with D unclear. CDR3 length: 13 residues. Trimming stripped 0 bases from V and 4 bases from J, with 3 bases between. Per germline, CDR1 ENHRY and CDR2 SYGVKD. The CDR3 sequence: CAISESSTGELFF. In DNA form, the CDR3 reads TGTGCCATCAGTGAGTCTTCCACCGGGGAGCTGTTTTTT.

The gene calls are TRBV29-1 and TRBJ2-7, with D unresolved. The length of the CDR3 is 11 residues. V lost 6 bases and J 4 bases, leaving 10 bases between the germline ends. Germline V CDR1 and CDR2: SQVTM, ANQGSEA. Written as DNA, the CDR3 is TGCAGCGTGGATACAGCGTACGAGCAGTACTTC. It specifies CSVDTAYEQYF.

The CDR3 sequence: CAGGDYGYTF. CDR3 sequence (DNA): TGTGCCGGAGGGGACTATGGCTACACCTTC. The rearrangement joins TRBV30 to TRBJ1-2; D might be TRBD1 (5 bases). This CDR3 is built from 10 residues. Germline lookup yields CDR1 GTSNPN and CDR2 SVGIG (reference sequence). The V end lost 8 bases, the J end lost 3 bases, and 7 bases lay between the germline ends.

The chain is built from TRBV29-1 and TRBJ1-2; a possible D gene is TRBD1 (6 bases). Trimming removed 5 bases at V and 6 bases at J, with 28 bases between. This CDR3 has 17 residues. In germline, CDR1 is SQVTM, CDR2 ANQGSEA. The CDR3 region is CSVWEVGHSLKENGYTF. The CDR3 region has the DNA TGCAGCGTTTGGGAGGTGGGACACTCGCTTAAGGAGAATGGCTACACCTTC.

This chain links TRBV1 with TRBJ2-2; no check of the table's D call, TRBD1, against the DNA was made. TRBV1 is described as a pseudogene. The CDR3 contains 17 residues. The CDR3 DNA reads TGCACCAGCAGCCAAGATGTCCAGGGGGAGAACACCGGGGAGCTGTTTTTT. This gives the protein CTSSQDVQGENTGELFF.

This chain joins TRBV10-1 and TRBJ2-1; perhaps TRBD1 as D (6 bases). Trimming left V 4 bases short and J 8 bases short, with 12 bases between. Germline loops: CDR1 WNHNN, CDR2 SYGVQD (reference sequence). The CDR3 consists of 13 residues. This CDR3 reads CASSVQGPHEQFF. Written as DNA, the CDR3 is TGCGCCAGCAGTGTACAGGGACCCCATGAGCAGTTCTTC.

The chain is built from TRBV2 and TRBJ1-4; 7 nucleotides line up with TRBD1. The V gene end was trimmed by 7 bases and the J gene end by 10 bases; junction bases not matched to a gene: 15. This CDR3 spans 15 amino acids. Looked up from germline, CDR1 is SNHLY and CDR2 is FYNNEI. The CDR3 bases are TGTGCCAGCAACGAACAGGGGCCCCGCGAGGGAAAACTGTTTTTT. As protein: CASNEQGPREGKLFF.

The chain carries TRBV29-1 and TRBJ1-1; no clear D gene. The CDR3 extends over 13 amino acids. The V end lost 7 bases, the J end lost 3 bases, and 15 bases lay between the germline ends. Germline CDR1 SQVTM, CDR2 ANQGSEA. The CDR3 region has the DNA TGCAGCGGTATACTATGGCTAGACACTGAAGCTTTCTTT. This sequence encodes CSGILWLDTEAFF.

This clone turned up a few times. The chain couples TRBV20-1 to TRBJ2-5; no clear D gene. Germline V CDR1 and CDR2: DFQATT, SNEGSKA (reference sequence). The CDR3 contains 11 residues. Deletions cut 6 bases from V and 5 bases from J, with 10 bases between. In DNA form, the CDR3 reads TGCAGTGCGGGGAACGAGGAGACCCAGTACTTC. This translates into CSAGNEETQYF.

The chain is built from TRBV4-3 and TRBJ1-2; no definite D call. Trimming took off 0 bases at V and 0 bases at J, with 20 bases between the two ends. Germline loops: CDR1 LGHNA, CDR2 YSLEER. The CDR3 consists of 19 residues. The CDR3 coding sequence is TGCGCCAGCAGCCAAGAGGGGTCGGCGAATCCAGCTTCTAACTATGGCTACACCTTC. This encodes CASSQEGSANPASNYGYTF.

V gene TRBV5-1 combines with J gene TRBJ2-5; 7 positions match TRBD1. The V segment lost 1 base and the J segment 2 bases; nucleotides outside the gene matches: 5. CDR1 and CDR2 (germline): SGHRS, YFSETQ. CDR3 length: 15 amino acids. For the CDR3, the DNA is TGCGCCAGCAGCTTGTTTAGGGGGCAACAAGAGACCCAGTACTTC. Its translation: CASSLFRGQQETQYF.

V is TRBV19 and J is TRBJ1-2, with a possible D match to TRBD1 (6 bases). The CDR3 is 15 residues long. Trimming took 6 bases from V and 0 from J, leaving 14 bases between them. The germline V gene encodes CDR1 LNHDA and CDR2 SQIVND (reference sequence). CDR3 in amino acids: CASRITGTSNYGYTF. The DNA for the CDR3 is TGTGCCAGTAGGATAACAGGGACCTCTAACTATGGCTACACCTTC.

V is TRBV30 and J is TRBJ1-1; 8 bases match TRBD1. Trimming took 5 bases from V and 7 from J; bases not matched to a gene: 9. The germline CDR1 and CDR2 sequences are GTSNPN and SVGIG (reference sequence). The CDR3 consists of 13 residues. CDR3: CAWGFDRGDEAFF. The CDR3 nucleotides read TGTGCCTGGGGATTCGACAGGGGAGATGAAGCTTTCTTT.

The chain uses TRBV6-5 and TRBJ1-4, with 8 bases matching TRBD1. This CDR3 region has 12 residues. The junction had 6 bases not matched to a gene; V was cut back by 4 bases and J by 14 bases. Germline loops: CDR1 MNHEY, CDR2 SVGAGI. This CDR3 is CASSSADRALFF. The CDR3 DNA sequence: TGTGCCAGCAGTTCCGCGGACAGGGCTCTGTTTTTT.

CDR3 nucleotides: TGTGCCAGCAGCCCCATTTCGAAGGCCTACGAGCAGTACTTC. Translation gives CASSPISKAYEQYF. V and J are TRBV7-9 and TRBJ2-7; D remains ambiguous. This CDR3 is built from 14 residues. The germline gives CDR1 SEHNR, CDR2 FQNEAQ (reference sequence). Trimming removed 5 bases from V and 2 bases from J, with 13 bases in between.

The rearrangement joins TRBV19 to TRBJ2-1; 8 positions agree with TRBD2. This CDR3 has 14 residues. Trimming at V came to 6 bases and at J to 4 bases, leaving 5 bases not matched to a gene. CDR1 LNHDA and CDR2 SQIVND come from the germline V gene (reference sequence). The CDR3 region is CASRKAGEYNEQFF. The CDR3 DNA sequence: TGTGCCAGTAGGAAAGCGGGGGAATACAATGAGCAGTTCTTC.

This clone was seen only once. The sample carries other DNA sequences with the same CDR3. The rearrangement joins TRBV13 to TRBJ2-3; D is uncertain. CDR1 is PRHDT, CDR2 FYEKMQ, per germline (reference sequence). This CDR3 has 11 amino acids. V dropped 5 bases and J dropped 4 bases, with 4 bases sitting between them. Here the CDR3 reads CASSPSDTQYF. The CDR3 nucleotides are TGTGCCAGCAGCCCGTCAGATACGCAGTATTTT.

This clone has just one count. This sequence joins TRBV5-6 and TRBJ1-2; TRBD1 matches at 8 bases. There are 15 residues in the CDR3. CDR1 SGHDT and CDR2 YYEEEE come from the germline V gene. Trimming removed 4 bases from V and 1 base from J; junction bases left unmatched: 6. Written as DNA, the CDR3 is TGTGCCAGCAGCGGACCAGGGGGCGTTAACTATGGCTACACCTTC. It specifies CASSGPGGVNYGYTF.

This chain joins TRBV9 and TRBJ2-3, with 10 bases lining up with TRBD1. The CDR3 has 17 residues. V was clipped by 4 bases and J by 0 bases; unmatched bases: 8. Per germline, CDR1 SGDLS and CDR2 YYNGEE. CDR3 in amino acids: CASSPRTGGWSTDTQYF. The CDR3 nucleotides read TGTGCCAGCAGCCCGAGGACAGGGGGATGGAGCACAGATACGCAGTATTTT.

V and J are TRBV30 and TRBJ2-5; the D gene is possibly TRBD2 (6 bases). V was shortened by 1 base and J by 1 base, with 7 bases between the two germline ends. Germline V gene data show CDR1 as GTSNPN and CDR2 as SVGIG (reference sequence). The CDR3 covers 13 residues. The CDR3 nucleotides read TGTGCCTGGAGTGGTAGCGGCCAAGAGACCCAGTACTTC. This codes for CAWSGSGQETQYF. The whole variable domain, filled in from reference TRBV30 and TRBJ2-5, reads SQTIHQWPATLVQPVGSPLSLECTVEGTSNPNLYWYRQAAGRGLQLLFYSVGIGQISSEVPQNLSASRPQDRQFILSSKKLLLSDSGFYLCAWSGSGQETQYFGPGTRLLVL.